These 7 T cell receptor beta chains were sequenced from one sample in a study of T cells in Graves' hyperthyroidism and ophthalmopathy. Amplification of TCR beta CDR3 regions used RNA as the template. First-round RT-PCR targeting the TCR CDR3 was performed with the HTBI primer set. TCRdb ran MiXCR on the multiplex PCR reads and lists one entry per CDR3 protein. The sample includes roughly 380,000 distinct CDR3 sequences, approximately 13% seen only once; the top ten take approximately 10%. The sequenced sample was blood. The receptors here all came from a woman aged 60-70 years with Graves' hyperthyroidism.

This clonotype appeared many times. The CDR3 reads CASSFRLANSPLHF. In DNA form, the CDR3 reads TGTGCCAGCAGCTTCAGACTGGCAAATTCACCCCTCCACTTT. The chain has TRBV7-8 and TRBJ1-6, with D uncertain. V was pared by 3 bases and J by 7 bases, with 10 bases between. The V gene's germline CDR1 is SGHVS and CDR2 FQNEAQ. This CDR3 has 14 amino acids.

The CDR3 is CASSLGNRAGGNTEAFF. The CDR3 nucleotides read TGTGCCAGCAGCTTAGGCAACAGGGCCGGTGGGAACACTGAAGCTTTCTTT. V and J are TRBV11-3 and TRBJ1-1; tentative D call: TRBD1 (6 bases). The CDR3 totals 17 residues. CDR1 SGHNT and CDR2 YENEEA come from the germline V gene. Trimming stripped 1 base from V and 1 base from J, with 16 bases between.

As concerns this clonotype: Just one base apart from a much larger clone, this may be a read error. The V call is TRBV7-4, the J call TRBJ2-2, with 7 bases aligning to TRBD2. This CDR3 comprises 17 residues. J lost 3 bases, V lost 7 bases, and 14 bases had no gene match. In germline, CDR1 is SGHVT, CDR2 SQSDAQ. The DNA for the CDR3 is TGTGCCAGCATCTTGTTCACCGGACTAGAGTACACCGGGGAGCTGTTTTTT. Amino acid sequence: CASILFTGLEYTGELFF.

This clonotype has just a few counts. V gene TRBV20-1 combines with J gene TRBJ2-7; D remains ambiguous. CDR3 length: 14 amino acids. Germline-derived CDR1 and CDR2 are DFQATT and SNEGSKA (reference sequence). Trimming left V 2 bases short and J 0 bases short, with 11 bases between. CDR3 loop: CSARMSELSYEQYF. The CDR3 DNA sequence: TGCAGTGCTAGAATGTCTGAACTCTCCTACGAGCAGTACTTC.

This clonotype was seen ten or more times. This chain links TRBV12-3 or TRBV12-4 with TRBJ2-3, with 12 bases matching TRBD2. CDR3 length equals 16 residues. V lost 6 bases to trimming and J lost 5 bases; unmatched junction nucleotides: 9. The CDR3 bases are TGTGCCAGCAGCCGTAGACTAGCGGGAGTTGGAGATACGCAGTATTTT. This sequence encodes CASSRRLAGVGDTQYF.

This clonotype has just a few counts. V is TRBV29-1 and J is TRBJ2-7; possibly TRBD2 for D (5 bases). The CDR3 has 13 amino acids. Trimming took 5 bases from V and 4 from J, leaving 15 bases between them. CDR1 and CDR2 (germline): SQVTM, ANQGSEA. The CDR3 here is CSVSEGFGYEQYF. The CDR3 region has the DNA TGCAGCGTTTCTGAGGGCTTTGGGTACGAGCAGTACTTC.

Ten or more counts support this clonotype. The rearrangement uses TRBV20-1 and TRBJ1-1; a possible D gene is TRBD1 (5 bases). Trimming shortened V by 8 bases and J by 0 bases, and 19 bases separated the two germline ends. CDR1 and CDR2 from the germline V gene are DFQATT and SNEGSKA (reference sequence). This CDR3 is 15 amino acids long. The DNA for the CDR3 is TGCAGTCCGGGCCTCAACCAGGGAATGAACACTGAAGCTTTCTTT. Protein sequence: CSPGLNQGMNTEAFF.